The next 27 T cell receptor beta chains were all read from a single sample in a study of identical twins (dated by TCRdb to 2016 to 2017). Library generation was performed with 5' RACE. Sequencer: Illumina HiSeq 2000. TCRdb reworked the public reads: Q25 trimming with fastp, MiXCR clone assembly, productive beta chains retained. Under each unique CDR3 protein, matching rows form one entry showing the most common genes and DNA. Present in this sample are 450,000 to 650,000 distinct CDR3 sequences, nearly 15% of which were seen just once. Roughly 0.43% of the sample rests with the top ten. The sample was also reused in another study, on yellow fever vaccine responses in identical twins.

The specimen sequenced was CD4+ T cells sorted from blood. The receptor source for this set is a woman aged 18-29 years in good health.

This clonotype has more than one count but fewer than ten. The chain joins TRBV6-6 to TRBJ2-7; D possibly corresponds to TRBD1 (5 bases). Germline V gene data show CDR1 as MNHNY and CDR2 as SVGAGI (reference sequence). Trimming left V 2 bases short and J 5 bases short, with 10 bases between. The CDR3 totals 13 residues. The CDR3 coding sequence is TGTGCCAGCAGTTACGACAGTAGAAACGAGCAGTACGTC. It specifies CASSYDSRNEQYV.

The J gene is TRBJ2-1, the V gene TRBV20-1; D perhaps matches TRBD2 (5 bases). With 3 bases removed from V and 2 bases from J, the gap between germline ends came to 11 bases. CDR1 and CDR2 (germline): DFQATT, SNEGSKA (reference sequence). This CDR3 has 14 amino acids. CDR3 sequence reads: CSARAQRTYNEQFF. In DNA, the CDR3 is TGCAGTGCTAGGGCCCAGCGGACCTACAATGAGCAGTTCTTC.

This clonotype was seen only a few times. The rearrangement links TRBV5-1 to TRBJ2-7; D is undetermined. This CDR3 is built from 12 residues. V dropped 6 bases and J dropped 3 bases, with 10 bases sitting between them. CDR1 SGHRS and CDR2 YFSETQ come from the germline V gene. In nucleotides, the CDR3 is TGCGCCAGCATGAGACACTACTACGAGCAGTACGTC. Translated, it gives CASMRHYYEQYV.

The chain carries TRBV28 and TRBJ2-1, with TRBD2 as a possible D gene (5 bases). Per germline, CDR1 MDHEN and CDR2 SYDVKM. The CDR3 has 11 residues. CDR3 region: CGSGPYNEQFF. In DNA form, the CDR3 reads TGTGGGAGCGGTCCCTACAATGAGCAGTTCTTC.

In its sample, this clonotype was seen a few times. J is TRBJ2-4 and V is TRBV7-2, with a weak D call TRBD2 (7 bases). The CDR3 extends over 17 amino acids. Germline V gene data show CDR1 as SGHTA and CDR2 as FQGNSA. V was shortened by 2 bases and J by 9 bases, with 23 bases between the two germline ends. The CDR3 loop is CASSLQAGGPSRGIQYF. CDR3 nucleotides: TGTGCCAGCAGCTTACAGGCCGGGGGGCCGTCAAGGGGCATTCAGTACTTC.

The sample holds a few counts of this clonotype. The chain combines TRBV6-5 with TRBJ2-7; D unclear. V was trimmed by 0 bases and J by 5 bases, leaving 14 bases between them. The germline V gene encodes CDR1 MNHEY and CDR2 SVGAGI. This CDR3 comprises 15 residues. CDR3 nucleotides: TGTGCCAGCAGTTACTCGGGAACAACCCTTGACGAGCAGTACTTC. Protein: CASSYSGTTLDEQYF.

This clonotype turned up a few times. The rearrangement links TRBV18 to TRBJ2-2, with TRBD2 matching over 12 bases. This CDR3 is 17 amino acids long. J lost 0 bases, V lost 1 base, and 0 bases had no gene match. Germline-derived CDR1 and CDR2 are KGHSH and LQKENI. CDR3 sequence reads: CASSPRLAGANTGELFF. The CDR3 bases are TGTGCCAGCTCACCACGACTAGCGGGGGCGAACACCGGGGAGCTGTTTTTT.

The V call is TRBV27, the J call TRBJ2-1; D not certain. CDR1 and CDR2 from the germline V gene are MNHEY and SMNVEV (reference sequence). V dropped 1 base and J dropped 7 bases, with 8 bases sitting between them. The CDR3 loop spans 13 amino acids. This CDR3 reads CASSLFDTNEQFF. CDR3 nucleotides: TGTGCCAGCAGTTTATTTGACACTAATGAGCAGTTCTTC.

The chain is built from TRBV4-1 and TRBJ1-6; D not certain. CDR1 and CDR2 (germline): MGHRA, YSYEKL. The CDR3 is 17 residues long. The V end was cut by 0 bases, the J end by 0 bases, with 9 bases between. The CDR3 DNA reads TGCGCCAGCAGCCAAGATCCAAGAAGCTCCTATAATTCACCCCTCCACTTT. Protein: CASSQDPRSSYNSPLHF.

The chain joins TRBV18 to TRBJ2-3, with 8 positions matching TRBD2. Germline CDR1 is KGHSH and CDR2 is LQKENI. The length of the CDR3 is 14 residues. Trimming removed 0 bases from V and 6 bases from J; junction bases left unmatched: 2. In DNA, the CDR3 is TGTGCCAGCTCACCACCTCTAGCGGGTGATACGCAGTATTTT. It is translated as CASSPPLAGDTQYF.

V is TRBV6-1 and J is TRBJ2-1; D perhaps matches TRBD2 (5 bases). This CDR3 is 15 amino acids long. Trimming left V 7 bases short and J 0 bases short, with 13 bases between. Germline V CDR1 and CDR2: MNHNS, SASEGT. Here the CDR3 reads CASTSGESSYNEQFF. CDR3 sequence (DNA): TGTGCCAGCACATCCGGGGAAAGCTCCTACAATGAGCAGTTCTTC.

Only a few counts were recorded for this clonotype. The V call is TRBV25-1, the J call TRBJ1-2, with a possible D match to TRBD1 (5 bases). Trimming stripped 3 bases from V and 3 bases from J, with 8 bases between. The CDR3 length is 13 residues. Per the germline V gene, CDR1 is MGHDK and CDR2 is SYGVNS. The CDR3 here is CASSDQGDYGYTF. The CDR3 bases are TGTGCCAGCAGTGACCAGGGAGACTATGGCTACACCTTC.

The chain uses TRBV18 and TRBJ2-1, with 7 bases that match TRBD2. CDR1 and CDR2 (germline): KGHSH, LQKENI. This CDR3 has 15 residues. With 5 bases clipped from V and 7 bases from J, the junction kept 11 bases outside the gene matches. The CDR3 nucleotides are TGTGCCAGCTCATACAAGCGGGATGTGTGGAATGAGCAGTTCTTC. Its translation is CASSYKRDVWNEQFF.

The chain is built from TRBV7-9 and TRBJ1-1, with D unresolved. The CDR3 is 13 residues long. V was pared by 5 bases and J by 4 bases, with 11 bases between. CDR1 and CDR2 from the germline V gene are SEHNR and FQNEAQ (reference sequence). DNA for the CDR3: TGTGCCAGCAGCCCAGCGCCGGGCACTGAAGCTTTCTTT. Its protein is CASSPAPGTEAFF.

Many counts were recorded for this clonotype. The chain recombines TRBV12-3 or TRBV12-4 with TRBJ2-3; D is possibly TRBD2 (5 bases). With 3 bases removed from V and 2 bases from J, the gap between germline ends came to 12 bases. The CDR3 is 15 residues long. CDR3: CASSLVALFTDTQYF. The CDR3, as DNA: TGTGCCAGCAGTTTGGTAGCGCTATTCACAGATACGCAGTATTTT.

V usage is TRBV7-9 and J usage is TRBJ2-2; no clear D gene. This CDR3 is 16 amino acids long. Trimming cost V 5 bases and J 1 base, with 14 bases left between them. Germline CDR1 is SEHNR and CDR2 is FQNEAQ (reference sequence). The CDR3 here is CASSPPGVGNTGELFF. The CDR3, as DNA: TGTGCCAGCAGCCCCCCTGGGGTTGGGAACACCGGGGAGCTGTTTTTT.

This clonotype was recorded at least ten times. The CDR3 sequence is CATTMWGGGEQFF. CDR3 coding DNA: TGTGCCACCACGATGTGGGGAGGGGGGGAGCAGTTCTTC. The V and J genes are TRBV12-3 or TRBV12-4 and TRBJ2-1; perhaps TRBD2 as D (7 bases). The CDR3 runs to 13 residues. V dropped 10 bases and J dropped 10 bases, with 20 bases sitting between them.

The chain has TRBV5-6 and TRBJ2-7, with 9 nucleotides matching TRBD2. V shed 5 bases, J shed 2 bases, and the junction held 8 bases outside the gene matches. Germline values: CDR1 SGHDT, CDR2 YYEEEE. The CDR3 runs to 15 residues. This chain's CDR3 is CASRPLAGRTYEQYV. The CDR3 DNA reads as TGTGCCAGCAGACCCCTAGCGGGGCGTACCTACGAGCAGTACGTC.

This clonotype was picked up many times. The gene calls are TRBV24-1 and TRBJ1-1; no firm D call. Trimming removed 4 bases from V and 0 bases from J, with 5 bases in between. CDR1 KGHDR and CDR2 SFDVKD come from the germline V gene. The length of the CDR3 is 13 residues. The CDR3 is CATSEGVNTEAFF. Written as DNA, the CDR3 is TGTGCCACCAGTGAAGGCGTGAACACTGAAGCTTTCTTT.

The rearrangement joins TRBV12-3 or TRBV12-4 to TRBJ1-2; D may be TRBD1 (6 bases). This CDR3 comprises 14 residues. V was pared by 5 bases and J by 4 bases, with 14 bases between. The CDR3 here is CASSPRQAIYGYTF. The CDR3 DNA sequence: TGTGCCAGCAGTCCCAGACAGGCGATCTATGGCTACACCTTC.

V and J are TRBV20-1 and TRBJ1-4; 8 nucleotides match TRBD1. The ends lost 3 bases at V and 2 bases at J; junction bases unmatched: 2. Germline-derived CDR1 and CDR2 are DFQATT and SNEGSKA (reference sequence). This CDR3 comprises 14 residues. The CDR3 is CSARDRVTNEKLFF. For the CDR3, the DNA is TGCAGTGCTAGGGACAGGGTCACTAATGAAAAACTGTTTTTT.

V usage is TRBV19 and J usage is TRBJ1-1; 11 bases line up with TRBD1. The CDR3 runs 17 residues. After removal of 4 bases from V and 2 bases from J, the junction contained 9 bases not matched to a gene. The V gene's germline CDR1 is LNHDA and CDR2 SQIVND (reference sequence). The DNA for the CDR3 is TGTGCCAGTAGTAGCCCCGGACAGGGGGCATCCAACACTGAAGCTTTCTTT. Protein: CASSSPGQGASNTEAFF.

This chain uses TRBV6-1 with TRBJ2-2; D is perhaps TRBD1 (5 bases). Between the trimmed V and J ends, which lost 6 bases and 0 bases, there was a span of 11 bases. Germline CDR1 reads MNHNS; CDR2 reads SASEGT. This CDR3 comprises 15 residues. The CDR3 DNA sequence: TGTGCCAGCAGAACAGGTTACACGAACACCGGGGAGCTGTTTTTT. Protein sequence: CASRTGYTNTGELFF.

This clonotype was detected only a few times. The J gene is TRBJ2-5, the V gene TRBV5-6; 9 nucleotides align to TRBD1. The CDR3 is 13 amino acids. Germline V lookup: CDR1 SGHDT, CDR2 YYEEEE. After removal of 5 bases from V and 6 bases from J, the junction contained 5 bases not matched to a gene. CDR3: CASSYRGQQTQYF. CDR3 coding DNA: TGTGCCAGCAGTTACAGGGGGCAACAGACCCAGTACTTC. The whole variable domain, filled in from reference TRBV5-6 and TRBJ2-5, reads DAGVTQSPTHLIKTRGQQVTLRCSPKSGHDTVSWYQQALGQGPQFIFQYYEEEERQRGNFPDRFSGHQFPNYSSELNVNALLLGDSALYLCASSYRGQQTQYFGPGTRLLVL.

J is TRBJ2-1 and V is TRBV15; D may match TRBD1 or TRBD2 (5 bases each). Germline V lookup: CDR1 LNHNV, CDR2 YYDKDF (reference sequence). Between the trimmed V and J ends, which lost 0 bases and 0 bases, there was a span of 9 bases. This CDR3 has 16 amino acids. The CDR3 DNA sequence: TGTGCCACCAGCAGAGAGGCAGGGAGCTCCTACAATGAGCAGTTCTTC. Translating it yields CATSREAGSSYNEQFF.

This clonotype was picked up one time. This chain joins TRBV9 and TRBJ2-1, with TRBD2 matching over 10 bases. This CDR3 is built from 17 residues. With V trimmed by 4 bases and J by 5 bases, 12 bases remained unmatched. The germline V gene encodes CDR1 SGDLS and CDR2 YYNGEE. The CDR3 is CASSLTPGLATNNEQFF. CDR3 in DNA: TGTGCCAGCAGCCTAACCCCGGGACTAGCGACGAACAATGAGCAGTTCTTC.

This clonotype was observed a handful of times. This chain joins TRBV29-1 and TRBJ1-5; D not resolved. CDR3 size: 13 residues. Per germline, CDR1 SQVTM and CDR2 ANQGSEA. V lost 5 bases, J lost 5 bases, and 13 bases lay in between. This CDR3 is CSVLGSTDQPQHF. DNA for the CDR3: TGCAGCGTTTTAGGGTCGACGGATCAGCCCCAGCATTTT.